This T cell receptor (beta chain) comes out of a study of Ad26.COV2.S vaccination and SARS-CoV-2 variants (dated by TCRdb to 2020 to 2023). About the study as a whole: Vaccine-arm donors came from COV1001, a multicentre, randomized, double-blind, placebo-controlled phase I-IIa trial of Ad26.COV2.S in healthy adults. Ad26.COV2.S was given intramuscularly at 5x10^10 or 1x10^11 viral particles, as a single shot or as two shots 56 days apart. TCRbeta repertoire sequencing was used to assess the specificity and breadth of SARS-CoV-2-reactive T cell receptors after Ad26.COV2.S vaccination. The TCR-sequenced set comprised around 30 samples: approximately 20 Ad26.COV2.S vaccine recipients, 5 placebo recipients and 8 SARS-CoV-2 convalescent individuals. Trial participants were randomized into five groups of five: low-dose or high-dose Ad26.COV2.S given once or twice, or placebo on both occasions. Investigators did not know the trial group allocation while performing experiments and assessing outcomes. What the research found in general, with its limitations: According to the authors, total T cell responses may have been underestimated by the TCR breadth and depth analyses. Higher spike-specific TCR breadth was observed in Ad26.COV2.S recipients than in placebo recipients (P = 0.0014). The study lacked the statistical power to compare responses across vaccine doses or regimens. Vaccine and placebo recipients had similar non-spike TCR breadth, a finding consistent with the vaccine containing only spike. Substantial breadth of spike-specific CD8+ and CD4+ T cell responses was reported after vaccination.

The immunoSEQ Assay was the method used to sequence TCRbeta CDR3 regions. After extraction, genomic DNA underwent amplification by bias-controlled multiplex PCR, followed by high-throughput sequencing. Concerning the study's data processing: To quantify the absolute abundance of every unique TCRbeta CDR3 region, sequences were collapsed and filtered. Usable DNA was measured by amplifying reference genes present in all nucleated cells, and TCRbeta template counts were normalized to that usable DNA to estimate T cell fraction. Repertoire TCRs were annotated as SARS-CoV-2-specific when V gene, CDR3 amino acid sequence and J gene were exactly matched to a known reactive TCR set. The reference SARS-CoV-2 TCR set came from MIRA and was filtered for enrichment in COVID-19-positive ImmuneCODE repertoires, removing public or cross-reactive TCRs. Using the MIRA antigens, annotated TCRs were further analysed by specific ORF or by position within an ORF. Breadth was defined as the number of annotated unique rearrangements divided by the total number of unique productive rearrangements, and depth was defined as the summed frequency of the annotated unique rearrangements. Two-sided Wilcoxon rank-sum tests were applied when comparing TCR breadth between groups. TCRdb obtained this table from immuneACCESS and retained in-frame rearrangements with V and J assigned. These tables miss some clones; where compared with another copy, unresolved V genes account for less than half of the shortfall, and the remainder is unexplained. V, J and clone size are those of that table, while D and trimming were read from the DNA. The sample data list about 350,000 clones, and 88% of these were observed just once. Clones ranked in the top ten supply 6.4% of the sample.

CDR1 and CDR2, per the germline V gene, are SNHLY and FYNNEI. The CDR3 goes from the cysteine to the phenylalanine over 12 residues. CDR3 DNA is the only sequence kept; it has 36 bases, read in frame from the first base. The trim is 6 bases for V and 7 bases for J, with a gap of 10 bases between the germline ends. Taken with the paper, the label for treatment or condition translates to: roughly 20 received Ad26.COV2.S at low or high dose, single or two shots; 5 received placebo; per-sample allocation not given. For vaccine and placebo recipients, repertoires were sequenced using samples collected on day 63 after the first injection. In Cohort 1b, roughly 26 adults aged 18-55 years were enrolled at a single site in Boston, USA, between 29 July and 7 August 2020. As a vaccine, Ad26.COV2.S was a replication-incompetent adenovirus type 26 vector that expressed a prefusion-stabilized SARS-CoV-2 spike protein derived from the original Wuhan strain.

As regards this clone: Its antigen is not yet known. Base qualities are missing; no much larger clone stands one base away.

Sample: peripheral blood, taken in a trial of Ad26.COV2.S vaccine versus placebo. Recombination connected TRBV2 to TRBJ1-5, with no confidently assigned D gene. The receptor was isolated from a person between 18 and 60 years old who received the Ad26.COV2.S COVID-19 vaccine or a placebo. The CDR3 is CASSVGGQPQHF. The sequenced DNA is TGTGCCAGCAGCGTAGGCGGACAGCCCCAGCATTTT.